These 23 T cell receptor beta chains were sequenced from one sample in a study of blood T cells in healthy people across ages. Then a second PCR, running roughly 7 to 11 cycles, was carried out with a sample-barcoded 5' primer and a J-beta primer mix. TCRdb re-called the 5' RACE reads with MiXCR, one entry per CDR3 protein. The sample lists around 820,000 distinct CDR3 sequences; more than 20% were seen once. The same sample was also studied in work on T cells of mothers and their children.

The sequencing input was blood. The receptors shown here come from a boy between 10 and 17 years old in good health.

This clonotype was recorded a few times. The CDR3 coding sequence is TGTGCCTGGAGTGTCGACAGTCAAGAGACCCAGTACTTC. Its translation: CAWSVDSQETQYF. The chain carries TRBV30 and TRBJ2-5; perhaps TRBD1 as D (5 bases). Trimming stripped 0 bases from V and 2 bases from J, with 7 bases between. This CDR3 comprises 13 residues. The germline V gene encodes CDR1 GTSNPN and CDR2 SVGIG (reference sequence).

This rearrangement joins TRBV29-1 to TRBJ1-2; D remains ambiguous. Germline CDR1 is SQVTM and CDR2 is ANQGSEA. The CDR3 is made up of 12 amino acids. Trimming removed 1 base from V and 6 bases from J, with 9 bases in between. CDR3 region: CSVEVEANGYTF. Here the CDR3 DNA reads TGCAGCGTTGAAGTAGAAGCTAATGGCTACACCTTC.

The V gene is TRBV30, the J gene TRBJ1-4; D gene uncertain. V was pared by 3 bases and J by 5 bases, with 13 bases between. This CDR3 has 14 residues. Germline assignment: CDR1 GTSNPN and CDR2 SVGIG (reference sequence). CDR3 DNA sequence: TGTGCCTGGAGCGGCGGACGGAGGAATGAAAAACTGTTTTTT. Its protein is CAWSGGRRNEKLFF. The whole variable domain, remainder taken from reference TRBV30 and TRBJ1-4, is SQTIHQWPATLVQPVGSPLSLECTVEGTSNPNLYWYRQAAGRGLQLLFYSVGIGQISSEVPQNLSASRPQDRQFILSSKKLLLSDSGFYLCAWSGGRRNEKLFFGSGTQLSVL.

This sequence joins TRBV29-1 and TRBJ2-7, with 9 positions matching TRBD1. Germline lookup yields CDR1 SQVTM and CDR2 ANQGSEA. The CDR3 extends over 15 amino acids. V shed 6 bases, J shed 2 bases, and the junction held 11 bases outside the gene matches. CDR3 nucleotides: TGCAGCGTCCACCTGGGACAGGGTTTACCCTACGAGCAGTACTTC. Translating it yields CSVHLGQGLPYEQYF.

This clonotype appeared a few times. The genes are TRBV6-5 and TRBJ2-7, with D tentatively TRBD1 (5 bases). This CDR3 has 15 amino acids. V was trimmed by 2 bases and J by 2 bases, leaving 13 bases between them. CDR1 and CDR2 (germline): MNHEY, SVGAGI. The CDR3 coding sequence is TGTGCCAGCAGTTACGACAGAGGACGGACCTACGAGCAGTACTTC. This sequence encodes CASSYDRGRTYEQYF.

The chain joins TRBV2 to TRBJ2-1; 11 bases are a match to TRBD2. Germline V gives CDR1 SNHLY, CDR2 FYNNEI. There are 14 residues in the CDR3. The ends lost 7 bases at V and 9 bases at J; junction bases unmatched: 8. The CDR3 DNA reads TGTGCCAGCATTTTTAGCGGGGGGGCTGGTGAGCAGTTCTTC. Its translation: CASIFSGGAGEQFF.

The V gene is TRBV3-1, the J gene TRBJ2-3, with 13 bases that match TRBD2. This CDR3 contains 17 residues. Per germline, CDR1 LGHDT and CDR2 YNNKEL (reference sequence). After removal of 4 bases from V and 3 bases from J, the junction contained 7 bases not matched to a gene. In DNA form, the CDR3 reads TGTGCCAGCAGCCCCCGGACTAGCGGGGGAAGTACAGATACGCAGTATTTT. It specifies CASSPRTSGGSTDTQYF.

This clonotype was seen only a few times. The V call is TRBV7-2, the J call TRBJ1-4; the match to TRBD1 covers 9 bases. The CDR3 contains 15 residues. In germline, CDR1 is SGHTA, CDR2 FQGNSA. V lost 5 bases, J lost 6 bases, and 7 bases stayed unmatched. CDR3 DNA: TGTGCCAGCAGCACGTCGACAGGGGGGCATGAAAAACTGTTTTTT. It is translated as CASSTSTGGHEKLFF.

The table lists this clonotype with a few counts. The chain couples TRBV20-1 to TRBJ2-3; no clear D. Germline V gives CDR1 DFQATT, CDR2 SNEGSKA (reference sequence). This CDR3 comprises 14 residues. The ends were cut back, 0 bases at V and 5 bases at J, with 12 bases in the middle. The CDR3: CSARDLAAGDTQYF. The CDR3 nucleotides are TGCAGTGCTAGAGATCTTGCAGCAGGAGATACGCAGTATTTT.

This chain uses TRBV20-1 with TRBJ1-1, with D possibly being TRBD1 (5 bases). Deletions cut 5 bases from V and 0 bases from J, with 7 bases between. Per the germline V gene, CDR1 is DFQATT and CDR2 is SNEGSKA (reference sequence). This CDR3 comprises 12 residues. The CDR3 bases are TGCAGTGCTCTGACAGTGAACACTGAAGCTTTCTTT. Translated: CSALTVNTEAFF.

This clonotype was recorded only once. The V and J genes are TRBV20-1 and TRBJ2-1, with 10 positions matching TRBD1. This CDR3 is 13 amino acids long. The junction had 7 bases not matched to a gene; V was cut back by 6 bases and J by 8 bases. CDR1 DFQATT and CDR2 SNEGSKA come from the germline V gene (reference sequence). The CDR3 loop reads CSAPGQGIDEQFF. CDR3 DNA: TGCAGTGCCCCGGGACAGGGGATCGATGAGCAGTTCTTC.

This clonotype has a handful of counts. V and J are TRBV5-1 and TRBJ2-5; D is possibly TRBD2 (5 bases). TRBJ2-1 explains the end of the DNA better; the J call may be wrong. The CDR3 runs 13 residues. The V gene's germline CDR1 is SGHRS and CDR2 YFSETQ. The CDR3 region is CASSYNLRGEQFF. The CDR3 DNA is TGCGCCAGCAGCTATAATTTACGGGGTGAGCAGTTCTTC.

Only a few counts were recorded for this clonotype. J is TRBJ2-5 and V is TRBV11-1, with 9 bases matching TRBD1. The CDR3 runs 16 residues. In germline, CDR1 is SGHAT, CDR2 FQDESV (reference sequence). V shed 7 bases, J shed 3 bases, and the junction held 12 bases outside the gene matches. The CDR3 spells CASIKEPGQGKETQYF. CDR3 bases: TGTGCCAGCATAAAAGAACCGGGACAGGGAAAAGAGACCCAGTACTTC.

This clonotype was recorded at least ten times. Written as DNA, the CDR3 is TGCGCCAGCAGCCAAGCCTTAGGCTACGAGCAGTACTTC. Protein: CASSQALGYEQYF. V gene TRBV4-3 combines with J gene TRBJ2-7; D uncertain. The germline gives CDR1 LGHNA, CDR2 YSLEER. Trimming removed 1 base at V and 3 bases at J, with 7 bases between. The length of the CDR3 is 13 residues.

The chain has TRBV7-9 and TRBJ1-1; D is uncertain. V gave up 5 bases and J gave up 0 bases, with 10 bases separating them. The CDR3 extends over 14 amino acids. Germline lookup yields CDR1 SEHNR and CDR2 FQNEAQ (reference sequence). For the CDR3, the DNA is TGTGCCAGCAGCGTAAGTGGGATGAACACTGAAGCTTTCTTT. Translating gives CASSVSGMNTEAFF.

The gene calls are TRBV7-2 and TRBJ1-6; weak D call: TRBD1 (5 bases). This CDR3 spans 15 amino acids. Trimming removed 3 bases from V and 7 bases from J, with 13 bases in between. Germline CDR1 is SGHTA and CDR2 is FQGNSA. In DNA form, the CDR3 reads TGTGCCAGCAGCTTCCTAGGGGCTCGCAATTCACCCCTCCACTTT. It specifies CASSFLGARNSPLHF. Drawing the rest from reference TRBV7-2 and TRBJ1-6, the complete variable domain is GAGVSQSPSNKVTEKGKDVELRCDPISGHTALYWYRQSLGQGLEFLIYFQGNSAPDKSGLPSDRFSAERTGGSVSTLTIQRTQQEDSAVYLCASSFLGARNSPLHFGNGTRLTVT.

The chain has TRBV27 and TRBJ2-2; 10 bases line up with TRBD2. Germline CDR1 and CDR2: MNHEY and SMNVEV (reference sequence). J lost 7 bases, V lost 7 bases, and 3 bases had no gene match. This CDR3 is built from 13 residues. As DNA, the CDR3 is TGTGCCAGCATGAGCGGGAGGGTCGGGGAGCTGTTTTTT. Translated: CASMSGRVGELFF.

This clonotype was counted between two and nine times. The chain uses TRBV7-8 and TRBJ2-7; perhaps TRBD1 as D (5 bases). CDR1 and CDR2 from the germline V gene are SGHVS and FQNEAQ. CDR3 length: 15 residues. Between the trimmed V and J ends, which lost 1 base and 2 bases, there was a span of 12 bases. The CDR3 reads CASSLVQGSTYEQYF. CDR3 DNA sequence: TGTGCCAGCAGCTTAGTTCAGGGTTCCACCTACGAGCAGTACTTC.

This clonotype has a count of ten or more. The chain couples TRBV12-5 to TRBJ2-6, with D tentatively TRBD1 (5 bases). Trimming took 5 bases from V and 0 from J, leaving 8 bases between them. This CDR3 is built from 15 residues. Germline CDR1 is LGHNT and CDR2 is FRNRAP. CDR3: CASGLRASGANVLTF. CDR3 nucleotides: TGTGCTAGTGGTCTCAGGGCCTCTGGGGCCAACGTCCTGACTTTC.

The V call is TRBV20-1, the J call TRBJ2-7, with 14 nucleotides matching TRBD2. CDR3 length: 14 amino acids. CDR1 and CDR2 from the germline V gene are DFQATT and SNEGSKA (reference sequence). Trimming cost V 6 bases and J 3 bases; bases outside gene matches: 4. CDR3: CSAGTSGSFYEQYF. The CDR3 coding sequence is TGCAGTGCGGGGACTAGCGGGAGTTTCTACGAGCAGTACTTC.

This clonotype showed up just a few times. This chain links TRBV29-1 with TRBJ2-4; tentative D call: TRBD1 (5 bases). V was clipped by 1 base and J by 7 bases, with 8 bases between them. CDR1 is SQVTM and CDR2 is ANQGSEA in the germline V gene. This CDR3 has 12 amino acids. The DNA of the CDR3 is TGCAGCGTTGAAGGGGGCCAGAACATTCAGTACTTC. It encodes CSVEGGQNIQYF.

This chain uses TRBV3-1 with TRBJ1-2; no firm D call. V dropped 6 bases and J dropped 2 bases, with 10 bases sitting between them. CDR3 size: 13 residues. The V gene's germline CDR1 is LGHDT and CDR2 YNNKEL (reference sequence). The CDR3 nucleotides are TGTGCCAGCAGTCACGAGGGAAACTATGGCTACACCTTC. Encoded protein: CASSHEGNYGYTF.

This clonotype came up a few times. The rearrangement links TRBV29-1 to TRBJ2-1; TRBD2 agrees at 9 bases. Trimming at V came to 7 bases and at J to 7 bases, leaving 14 bases not matched to a gene. The length of the CDR3 is 15 residues. CDR1 and CDR2 from the germline V gene are SQVTM and ANQGSEA. The CDR3, as DNA: TGCAGCGCCGAGACCGGGACTAGCCCCCTTAATGAGCAGTTCTTC. Translating gives CSAETGTSPLNEQFF.